The 18 T cell receptor beta chains listed next were all sequenced from one sample in a study of T cells in Graves' hyperthyroidism and ophthalmopathy. From RNA transcripts, TCR beta CDR3 regions were amplified. The HTBI set primed first-round TCR CDR3 RT-PCR. TCRdb recomputed calls from the multiplex PCR reads with MiXCR, one row per CDR3 protein. Of roughly 500,000 distinct CDR3 sequences detected, 46% appear once; the ten largest clones hold around 20%. Sequences were obtained from peripheral blood or thyroid tissue (not recorded which). The receptor source for this set is an adult woman with Graves' disease, either hyperthyroidism or ophthalmopathy (not recorded which).

J is TRBJ1-3 and V is TRBV7-2; TRBD1 matches 8 bases. Germline V gene sequence: CDR1 SGHTA, CDR2 FQGNSA. The CDR3 sequence is 15 residues long. Unmatched junction bases numbered 3, after V lost 3 bases and J lost 2 bases. CDR3 bases: TGTGCCAGCAGCTTTTTGGACAGGGCTGGAAACACCATATATTTT. It specifies CASSFLDRAGNTIYF.

J is TRBJ2-7 and V is TRBV20-1; D is ambiguous. CDR1 is DFQATT, CDR2 SNEGSKA, per germline (reference sequence). V was pared by 5 bases and J by 0 bases, with 8 bases between. The CDR3 runs to 12 residues. In DNA, the CDR3 is TGCAGTGCTTCAGCGAGCTCCTACGAGCAGTACTTC. It codes for CSASASSYEQYF.

This clonotype was seen repeatedly, ten times or more. The rearrangement joins TRBV6-5 to TRBJ1-5, with D possibly TRBD1 on 6 matching bases. The CDR3 sequence is 17 residues long. The V gene's germline CDR1 is MNHEY and CDR2 SVGAGI. Trimming removed 6 bases at V and 0 bases at J, with 18 bases between. CDR3 loop: CASSSRDIENSNQPQHF. CDR3 in DNA: TGTGCCAGCAGCTCCCGGGACATAGAGAATAGCAATCAGCCCCAGCATTTT.

J is TRBJ2-5 and V is TRBV15; D is unresolved. V lost 1 base and J 5 bases, leaving 11 bases between the germline ends. The CDR3 contains 14 residues. Germline V lookup: CDR1 LNHNV, CDR2 YYDKDF (reference sequence). The CDR3 sequence: CATSRASQEETQYF. In DNA, the CDR3 is TGTGCCACCAGCAGAGCAAGCCAGGAGGAGACCCAGTACTTC.

Ten or more counts support this clonotype. The chain links TRBV13 to TRBJ1-1; the D is unclear. Trimming pared 3 bases from V and 7 bases from J, leaving 9 bases between. Per germline, CDR1 PRHDT and CDR2 FYEKMQ (reference sequence). The CDR3 runs to 12 residues. CDR3 sequence (DNA): TGTGCCAGCAGCTTGGTGAGGAATGAAGCTTTCTTT. This translates into CASSLVRNEAFF.

V gene TRBV24-1 combines with J gene TRBJ2-7, with unresolved D. The CDR3 spans 11 residues. Trimming took 5 bases from V and 3 from J, leaving 4 bases between them. CDR1 and CDR2 from the germline V gene are KGHDR and SFDVKD. Here the CDR3 DNA reads TGTGCCACCAGTGTGGACTACGAGCAGTACTTC. Translation gives CATSVDYEQYF.

This chain uses TRBV7-8 with TRBJ1-5, with a tentative D call TRBD1 (5 bases). CDR3 length equals 16 residues. V lost 1 base and J lost 7, with 17 bases in between. Germline V gives CDR1 SGHVS, CDR2 FQNEAQ. CDR3: CASSLDFWQGRQPQHF. The CDR3 DNA follows: TGTGCCAGCAGCTTAGATTTCTGGCAGGGTCGCCAGCCCCAGCATTTT.

The rearrangement uses TRBV7-2 and TRBJ2-5; 10 positions match TRBD1. Germline assignment: CDR1 SGHTA and CDR2 FQGNSA. The ends lost 3 bases at V and 9 bases at J; junction bases unmatched: 7. This CDR3 comprises 14 residues. The CDR3 is CASSLTGGGQPQYF. The CDR3, as DNA: TGTGCCAGCAGCTTGACAGGGGGCGGTCAGCCCCAGTACTTC.

This sequence joins TRBV9 and TRBJ2-6; TRBD1 agrees at 8 bases. Per germline, CDR1 SGDLS and CDR2 YYNGEE. This CDR3 spans 18 amino acids. The ends lost 4 bases at V and 1 base at J; junction bases unmatched: 10. The CDR3 protein is CASSLDRAVNSGANVLTF. The CDR3, as DNA: TGTGCCAGCAGCCTGGACAGGGCCGTTAATTCTGGGGCCAACGTCCTGACTTTC. Complete variable domain (other parts from reference TRBV9 and TRBJ2-6): DSGVTQTPKHLITATGQRVTLRCSPRSGDLSVYWYQQSLDQGLQFLIQYYNGEERAKGNILERFSAQQFPDLHSELNLSSLELGDSALYFCASSLDRAVNSGANVLTFGAGSRLTVL.

At least ten counts were recorded for this clonotype. The CDR3 loop is CASSEQGDGNYGYTF. The CDR3 DNA is TGTGCCAGTAGCGAACAAGGGGATGGTAACTATGGCTACACCTTC. The V and J genes are TRBV19 and TRBJ1-2; the D gene is possibly TRBD1 (5 bases). The CDR3 spans 15 residues. V shed 6 bases and J shed 1 base, with 15 bases lying between them. Per germline, CDR1 LNHDA and CDR2 SQIVND (reference sequence).

The V gene is TRBV9, the J gene TRBJ1-5; tentatively, D is TRBD1 (6 bases). From germline, CDR1 is SGDLS and CDR2 YYNGEE. V was clipped by 1 base and J by 5 bases, with 10 bases between them. CDR3 length: 14 residues. The CDR3 coding sequence is TGTGCCAGCAGCGTAACAGGGAGGGATCAGCCCCAGCATTTT. As protein: CASSVTGRDQPQHF.

This clonotype was recorded a few times. This chain links TRBV20-1 with TRBJ1-4; TRBD1 might be the D (5 bases). This CDR3 spans 14 amino acids. Trimming stripped 6 bases from V and 0 bases from J, with 11 bases between. CDR1 is DFQATT, CDR2 SNEGSKA, per germline (reference sequence). CDR3 in amino acids: CSATDSSTNEKLFF. CDR3 coding DNA: TGCAGTGCCACAGACAGCTCAACTAATGAAAAACTGTTTTTT.

The chain joins TRBV29-1 to TRBJ2-5; the D is unclear. The CDR3 is 13 residues long. CDR1 is SQVTM and CDR2 is ANQGSEA in the germline V gene. V shed 3 bases and J shed 7 bases, with 15 bases lying between them. The CDR3 coding sequence is TGCAGCGTTGAGGCAGCCACCTCGGGGACCCAGTACTTC. This encodes CSVEAATSGTQYF.

This clonotype was picked up many times. The chain couples TRBV20-1 to TRBJ2-6, with D tentatively TRBD1 or TRBD2 (5 bases each). There are 13 residues in the CDR3. Germline CDR1 DFQATT, CDR2 SNEGSKA (reference sequence). V gave up 5 bases and J gave up 4 bases, with 9 bases separating them. CDR3 DNA: TGCAGTGCTCCAGGGACCGGGGCCAACGTCCTGACTTTC. Residues: CSAPGTGANVLTF.

The rearrangement joins TRBV2 to TRBJ2-2; possibly TRBD1 for D (5 bases). There are 13 residues in the CDR3. The V and J ends lost 7 bases and 6 bases respectively, with 12 bases between them. The germline CDR1 and CDR2 sequences are SNHLY and FYNNEI. Here the CDR3 DNA reads TGTGCCAGCACGGACACGCCGGCCGGGGAGCTGTTTTTT. Translated: CASTDTPAGELFF.

The chain has TRBV25-1 and TRBJ1-2, with 8 bases matching TRBD1. The CDR3 has 17 residues. Trimming cost V 4 bases and J 6 bases; bases outside gene matches: 16. Looked up from germline, CDR1 is MGHDK and CDR2 is SYGVNS. The CDR3 DNA reads TGTGCCAGCAGTGGGGTGGCAGGGGGCGTTGGTTCGCATGGCTACACCTTC. Its translation is CASSGVAGGVGSHGYTF.

This chain links TRBV11-2 with TRBJ2-5; no definite D call. Germline-derived CDR1 and CDR2 are SGHAT and FQNNGV. V was clipped by 5 bases and J by 7 bases, with 17 bases between them. The CDR3 contains 14 residues. This chain's CDR3 is CASSPRDTRGTQYF. CDR3 coding DNA: TGTGCCAGCAGCCCGAGAGACACCCGCGGGACCCAGTACTTC.

This clonotype was seen ten or more times. The J gene is TRBJ1-1, the V gene TRBV11-2; D ambiguous. The CDR3 spans 12 residues. V lost 3 bases and J lost 4, with 6 bases in between. The germline CDR1 and CDR2 sequences are SGHAT and FQNNGV. DNA of the CDR3: TGTGCCAGCAGCTTTTTGGGCACTGAAGCTTTCTTT. Translating gives CASSFLGTEAFF.